A selection of T cell receptor beta chains follows, all from one sample in a study of T cell responses to AZD1222 COVID-19 vaccine. Libraries were prepared by immunoSEQ multiplex PCR; TCRdb keeps only in-frame clonotypes and omits some of them. Found here are more than 90,000 clones, less than 95% of them singletons; the top ten hold 1% to 1.5%. The source material was peripheral blood, sampled on day 0 of AZD1222 vaccination. Receptors originate from an adult in good health. Each CDR3 is given with its conserved first and last residue. A D gene is named only where the DNA matches it firmly. Clone size appears in some rows only: once, few, many, or a class for an expanded clone.

TRBJ2-7,TRBV28,NA,NA,TGTGCCAGCAGTTTTGCATCGGAGGGTAGACGCGAGCAGTACTTC,CASSFASEGRREQYF
TRBJ1-2,TRBV12-3/TRBV12-4,NA,NA,TGTGCCAGCAGCCTAGACAGGATCTATGGCTACACCTTC,CASSLDRIYGYTF
TRBJ2-1,TRBV2,NA,NA,TGTGCCAGCAGCCCGAACCGGGAACTCCAGTTCTTC,CASSPNRELQFF
TRBJ1-6,TRBV5-6,TRBD1,NA,TGTGCCAGCAGCTTCGGGACAGGGAGCTCCTATAATTCACCCCTCCACTTT,CASSFGTGSSYNSPLHF
TRBJ2-3,TRBV5-1,NA,NA,TGCGCCAGCAGCTTGGGACAAATCACAGATACGCAGTATTTT,CASSLGQITDTQYF
TRBJ2-7,TRBV5-1,NA,NA,TGCGCCAGCAGCTTGTCAGCAGGGAAAATCGCCGAGCAGTACTTC,CASSLSAGKIAEQYF
TRBJ1-3,TRBV5-5,NA,NA,TGTGCCAGCAGCTTAAGGTACGGGAAGACTGGAAACACCATATATTTT,CASSLRYGKTGNTIYF
TRBJ1-2,TRBV28,NA,once,TGTGCCAGCAGTTTAGAAGGGGCCCTATATGGCTACACCTTC,CASSLEGALYGYTF
TRBJ1-2,TRBV9,TRBD1,once,TGTGCCAGCAGCGTCCAACCCATGGGACAGGGGATTAACTATGGCTACACCTTC,CASSVQPMGQGINYGYTF
TRBJ1-5,TRBV6-5,NA,NA,TGTGCCAGCAGCCCAACAGGGATTAGCAATCAGCCCCAGCATTTT,CASSPTGISNQPQHF